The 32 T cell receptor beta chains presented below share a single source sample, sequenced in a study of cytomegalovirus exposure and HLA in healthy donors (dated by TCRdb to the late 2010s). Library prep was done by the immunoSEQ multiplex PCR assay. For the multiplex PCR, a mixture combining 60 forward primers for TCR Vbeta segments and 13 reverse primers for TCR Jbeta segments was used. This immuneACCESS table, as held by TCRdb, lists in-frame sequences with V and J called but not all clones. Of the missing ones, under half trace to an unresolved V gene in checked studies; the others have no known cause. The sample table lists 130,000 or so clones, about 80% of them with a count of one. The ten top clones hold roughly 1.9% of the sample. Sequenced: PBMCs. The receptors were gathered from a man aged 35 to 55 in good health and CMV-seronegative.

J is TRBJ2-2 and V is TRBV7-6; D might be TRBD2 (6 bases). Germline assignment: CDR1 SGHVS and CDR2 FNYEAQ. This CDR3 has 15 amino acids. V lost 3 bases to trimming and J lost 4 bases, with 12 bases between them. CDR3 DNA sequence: TGTGCCAGCAGCTTTGGAGTAGCGGCCACCGGGGAGCTGTTTTTT. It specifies CASSFGVAATGELFF.

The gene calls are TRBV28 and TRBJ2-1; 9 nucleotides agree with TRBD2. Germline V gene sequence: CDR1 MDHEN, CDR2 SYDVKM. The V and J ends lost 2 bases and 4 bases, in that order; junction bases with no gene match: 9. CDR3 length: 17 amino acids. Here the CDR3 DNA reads TGTGCCAGCAGTTTAGCAACGGGACTAGCAGCTTACAATGAGCAGTTCTTC. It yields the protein CASSLATGLAAYNEQFF.

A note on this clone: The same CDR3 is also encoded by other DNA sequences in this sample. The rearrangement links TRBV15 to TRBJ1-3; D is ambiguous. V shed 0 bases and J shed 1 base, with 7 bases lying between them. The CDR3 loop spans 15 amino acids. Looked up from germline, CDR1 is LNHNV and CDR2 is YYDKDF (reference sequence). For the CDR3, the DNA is TGTGCCACCAGCAGAGATCGGGGATCTGGAAACACCATATATTTT. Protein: CATSRDRGSGNTIYF.

CDR3 DNA: TGTGCCAGCAGTTTTACACAGGGCGACACTGAAGCTTTCTTT. The encoded protein is CASSFTQGDTEAFF. This chain joins TRBV27 and TRBJ1-1; TRBD1 is a possible D gene (6 bases). The V and J ends lost 3 bases and 3 bases respectively, with 11 bases between them. This CDR3 has 14 amino acids. The V gene's germline CDR1 is MNHEY and CDR2 SMNVEV (reference sequence).

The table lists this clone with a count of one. The CDR3 is CASRPKKVEGEKLFF. CDR3 DNA: TGTGCCAGCAGACCCAAAAAGGTGGAGGGAGAAAAACTGTTTTTT. The chain is built from TRBV7-8 and TRBJ1-4; D is unclear. From germline, CDR1 is SGHVS and CDR2 FQNEAQ. Trimming removed 6 bases from V and 8 bases from J, with 19 bases in between. The CDR3 sequence is 15 residues long. Full variable domain (outside the CDR3, taken from reference TRBV7-8 and TRBJ1-4): GAGVSQSPRYKVAKRGQDVALRCDPISGHVSLFWYQQALGQGPEFLTYFQNEAQLDKSGLPSDRFFAERPEGSVSTLKIQRTQQEDSAVYLCASRPKKVEGEKLFFGSGTQLSVL.

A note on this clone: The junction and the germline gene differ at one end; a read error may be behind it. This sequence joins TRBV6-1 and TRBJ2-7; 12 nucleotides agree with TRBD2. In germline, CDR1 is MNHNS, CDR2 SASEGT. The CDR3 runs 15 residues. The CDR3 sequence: CASSEGLAGSYEQYF. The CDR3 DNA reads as TGTGCCAGCAGCGAAGGACTAGCGGGGTCCTACGAGCAGTACTTC.

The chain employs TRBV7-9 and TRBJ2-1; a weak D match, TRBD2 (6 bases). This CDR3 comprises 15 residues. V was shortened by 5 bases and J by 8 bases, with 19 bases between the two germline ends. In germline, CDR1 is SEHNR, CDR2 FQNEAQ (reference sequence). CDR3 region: CASSPANIGGHEQFF. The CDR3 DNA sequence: TGTGCCAGCAGCCCCGCCAATATCGGGGGTCATGAGCAGTTCTTC.

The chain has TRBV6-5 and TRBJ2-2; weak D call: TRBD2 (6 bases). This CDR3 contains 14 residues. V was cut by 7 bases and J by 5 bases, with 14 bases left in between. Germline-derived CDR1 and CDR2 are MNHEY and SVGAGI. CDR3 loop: CASKPLAPTGELFF. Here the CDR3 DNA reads TGTGCCAGCAAACCCCTAGCGCCAACCGGGGAGCTGTTTTTT.

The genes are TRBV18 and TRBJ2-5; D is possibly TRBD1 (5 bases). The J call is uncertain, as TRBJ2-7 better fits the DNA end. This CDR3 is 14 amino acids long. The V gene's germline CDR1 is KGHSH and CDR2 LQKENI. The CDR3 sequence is CASSPPVGPGEQYF. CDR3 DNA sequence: TGTGCCAGCTCACCACCGGTGGGGCCTGGCGAGCAGTACTTC.

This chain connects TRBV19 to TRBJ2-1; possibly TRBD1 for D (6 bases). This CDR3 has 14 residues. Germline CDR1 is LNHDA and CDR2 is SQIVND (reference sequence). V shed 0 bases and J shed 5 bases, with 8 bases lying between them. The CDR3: CASSIDRDNNEQFF. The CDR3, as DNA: TGTGCCAGTAGTATAGACCGGGACAACAATGAGCAGTTCTTC.

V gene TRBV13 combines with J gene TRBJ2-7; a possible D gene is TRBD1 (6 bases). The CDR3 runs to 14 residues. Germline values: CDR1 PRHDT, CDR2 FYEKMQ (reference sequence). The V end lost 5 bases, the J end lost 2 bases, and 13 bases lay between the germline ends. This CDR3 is CASSGSTGAYEQYF. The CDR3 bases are TGTGCCAGCAGCGGTTCGACAGGAGCCTACGAGCAGTACTTC.

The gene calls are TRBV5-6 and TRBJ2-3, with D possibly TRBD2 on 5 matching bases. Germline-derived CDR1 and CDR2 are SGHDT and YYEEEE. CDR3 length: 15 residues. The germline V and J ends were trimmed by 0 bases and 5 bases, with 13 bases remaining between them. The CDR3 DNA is TGTGCCAGCAGCTTGGAGGCAGGACTCGGAGATACGCAGTATTTT. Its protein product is CASSLEAGLGDTQYF.

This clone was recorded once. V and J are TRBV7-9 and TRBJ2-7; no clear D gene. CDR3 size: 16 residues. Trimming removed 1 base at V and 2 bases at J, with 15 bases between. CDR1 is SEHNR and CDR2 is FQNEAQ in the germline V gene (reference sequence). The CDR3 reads CASSLVPRGKAYEQYF. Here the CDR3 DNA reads TGTGCCAGCAGCTTAGTCCCCCGAGGTAAGGCCTACGAGCAGTACTTC.

The DNA for the CDR3 is TGCGCCAGCAGATTAACTAGCGGGGGCCGCACAGATACGCAGTATTTT. It yields the protein CASRLTSGGRTDTQYF. The chain couples TRBV5-1 to TRBJ2-3; 11 bases align to TRBD2. Germline assignment: CDR1 SGHRS and CDR2 YFSETQ. Unmatched junction bases numbered 6, after V lost 5 bases and J lost 1 base. CDR3 length: 16 residues.

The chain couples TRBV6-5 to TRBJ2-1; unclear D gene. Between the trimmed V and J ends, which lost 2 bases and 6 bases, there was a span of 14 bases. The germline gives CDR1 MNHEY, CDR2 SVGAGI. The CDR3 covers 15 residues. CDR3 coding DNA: TGTGCCAGCAGTTACACCGGTGTCAATGGCAATGAGCAGTTCTTC. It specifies CASSYTGVNGNEQFF.

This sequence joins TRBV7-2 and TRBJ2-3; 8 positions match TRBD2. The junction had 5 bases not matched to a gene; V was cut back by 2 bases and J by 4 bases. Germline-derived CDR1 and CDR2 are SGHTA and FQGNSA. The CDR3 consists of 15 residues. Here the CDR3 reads CASSLRAGEADTQYF. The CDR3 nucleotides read TGTGCCAGCAGCTTAAGAGCGGGGGAGGCAGATACGCAGTATTTT.

The CDR3 DNA reads as TGCGCCAGCAGCTTGGGCACTAGCGGGAGGGCCAGCACAGATACGCAGTATTTT. Translating gives CASSLGTSGRASTDTQYF. V is TRBV5-1 and J is TRBJ2-3, with TRBD2 matching 13 bases. V was clipped by 0 bases and J by 0 bases; unmatched bases: 4. CDR1 and CDR2 (germline): SGHRS, YFSETQ. The CDR3 spans 18 residues.

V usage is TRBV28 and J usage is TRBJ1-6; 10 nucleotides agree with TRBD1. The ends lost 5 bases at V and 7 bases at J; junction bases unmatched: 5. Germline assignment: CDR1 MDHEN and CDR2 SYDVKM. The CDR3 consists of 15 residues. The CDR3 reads CASSIRQGANSPLHF. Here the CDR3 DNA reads TGTGCCAGCAGTATCCGACAGGGGGCAAATTCACCCCTCCACTTT.

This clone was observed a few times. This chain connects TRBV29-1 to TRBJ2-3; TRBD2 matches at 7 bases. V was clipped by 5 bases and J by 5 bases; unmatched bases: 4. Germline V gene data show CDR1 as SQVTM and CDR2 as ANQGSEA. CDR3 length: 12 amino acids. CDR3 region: CSVFSGVDTQYF. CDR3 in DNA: TGCAGCGTTTTCAGCGGGGTAGATACGCAGTATTTT.

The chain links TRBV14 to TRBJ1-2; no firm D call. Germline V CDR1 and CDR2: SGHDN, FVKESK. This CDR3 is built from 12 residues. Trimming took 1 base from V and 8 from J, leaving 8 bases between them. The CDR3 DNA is TGTGCCAGCAGCCAAGGAGCCTGGGGCTACACCTTC. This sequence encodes CASSQGAWGYTF.

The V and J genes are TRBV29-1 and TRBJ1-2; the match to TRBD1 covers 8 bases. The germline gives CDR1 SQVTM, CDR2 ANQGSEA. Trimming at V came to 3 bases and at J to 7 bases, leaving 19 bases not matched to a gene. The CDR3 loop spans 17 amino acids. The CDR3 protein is CSVDHGQGKVLRSGYTF. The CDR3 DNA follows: TGCAGCGTTGATCACGGACAGGGAAAGGTGCTTAGGTCTGGCTACACCTTC.

The CDR3 spells CATSREQMGQSQETQYF. CDR3 DNA: TGTGCCACCAGCAGAGAACAGATGGGACAGTCTCAAGAGACCCAGTACTTC. The chain employs TRBV15 and TRBJ2-5, with 7 bases that match TRBD1. Looked up from germline, CDR1 is LNHNV and CDR2 is YYDKDF (reference sequence). V dropped 0 bases and J dropped 2; count of bases not matched to a gene: 9. This CDR3 has 17 amino acids.

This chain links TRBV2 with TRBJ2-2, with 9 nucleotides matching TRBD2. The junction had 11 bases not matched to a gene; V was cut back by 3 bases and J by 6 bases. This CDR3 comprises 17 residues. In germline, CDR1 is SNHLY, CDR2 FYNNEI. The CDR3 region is CASSEMGGGRAAGELFF. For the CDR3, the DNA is TGTGCCAGCAGTGAGATGGGCGGCGGGAGGGCCGCCGGGGAGCTGTTTTTT.

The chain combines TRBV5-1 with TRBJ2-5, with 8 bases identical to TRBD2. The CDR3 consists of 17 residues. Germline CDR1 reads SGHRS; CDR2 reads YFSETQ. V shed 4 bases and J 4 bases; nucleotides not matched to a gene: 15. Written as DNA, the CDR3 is TGCGCCAGCAGCCCAATTGTGATGGTAGCGGGGATAGAGACCCAGTACTTC. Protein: CASSPIVMVAGIETQYF. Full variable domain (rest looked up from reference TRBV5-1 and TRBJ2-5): KAGVTQTPRYLIKTRGQQVTLSCSPISGHRSVSWYQQTPGQGLQFLFEYFSETQRNKGNFPGRFSGRQFSNSRSEMNVSTLELGDSALYLCASSPIVMVAGIETQYFGPGTRLLVL.

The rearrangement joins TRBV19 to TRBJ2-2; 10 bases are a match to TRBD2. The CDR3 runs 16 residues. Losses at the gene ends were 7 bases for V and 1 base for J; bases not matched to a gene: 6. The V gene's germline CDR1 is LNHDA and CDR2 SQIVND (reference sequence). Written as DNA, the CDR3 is TGTGCCAGTAACAAGCGGGGGGGAATGAACACCGGGGAGCTGTTTTTT. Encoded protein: CASNKRGGMNTGELFF.

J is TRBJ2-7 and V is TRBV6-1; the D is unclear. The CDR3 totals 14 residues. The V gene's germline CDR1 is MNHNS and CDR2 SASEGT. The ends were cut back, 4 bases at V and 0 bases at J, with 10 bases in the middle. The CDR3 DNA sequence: TGTGCCAGCAGTGCACGTCCAGTCTCCTACGAGCAGTACTTC. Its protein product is CASSARPVSYEQYF.

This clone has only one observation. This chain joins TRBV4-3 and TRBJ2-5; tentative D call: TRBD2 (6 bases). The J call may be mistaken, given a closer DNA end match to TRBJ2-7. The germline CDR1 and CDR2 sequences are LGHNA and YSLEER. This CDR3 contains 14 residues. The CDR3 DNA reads TGCGCCAGCAGCCAAGAACTACTAGCTGTCGAGCAGTACTTC. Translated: CASSQELLAVEQYF.

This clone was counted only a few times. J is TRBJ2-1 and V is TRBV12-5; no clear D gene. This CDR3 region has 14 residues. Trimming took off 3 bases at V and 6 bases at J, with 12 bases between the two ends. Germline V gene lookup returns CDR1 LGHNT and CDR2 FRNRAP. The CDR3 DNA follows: TGTGCTAGTGGTTTCGCTGGAGCTGGCAATGAGCAGTTCTTC. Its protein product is CASGFAGAGNEQFF.

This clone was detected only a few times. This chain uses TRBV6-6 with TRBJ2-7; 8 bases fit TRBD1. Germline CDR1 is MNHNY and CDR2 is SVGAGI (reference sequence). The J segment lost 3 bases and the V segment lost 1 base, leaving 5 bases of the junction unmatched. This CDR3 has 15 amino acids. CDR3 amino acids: CASSYFSGQGYEQYF. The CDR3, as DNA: TGTGCCAGCAGTTACTTTTCCGGACAGGGCTACGAGCAGTACTTC.

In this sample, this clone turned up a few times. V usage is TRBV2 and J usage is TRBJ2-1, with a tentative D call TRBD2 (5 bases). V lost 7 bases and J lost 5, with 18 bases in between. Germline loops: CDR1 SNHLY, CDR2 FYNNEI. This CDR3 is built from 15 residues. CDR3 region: CASTSKSGQDNEQFF. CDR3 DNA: TGTGCCAGCACCTCAAAAAGCGGTCAAGACAATGAGCAGTTCTTC.

CDR3 loop: CATSRDLGVETQYF. The CDR3, as DNA: TGTGCCACCAGCAGAGATCTAGGAGTGGAGACCCAGTACTTC. V usage is TRBV15 and J usage is TRBJ2-5; no reliable D call. The CDR3 length is 14 residues. V lost 0 bases to trimming and J lost 5 bases, with 10 bases between them. Germline assignment: CDR1 LNHNV and CDR2 YYDKDF (reference sequence).

The CDR3 sequence: CASSNRGKDTEAFF. In DNA, the CDR3 is TGCGCCAGCAGCAACCGGGGGAAAGACACTGAAGCTTTCTTT. The rearrangement joins TRBV4-1 to TRBJ1-1; a possible D gene is TRBD1 (5 bases). V was trimmed by 5 bases and J by 3 bases, leaving 13 bases between them. The CDR3 is 14 amino acids. Looked up from germline, CDR1 is MGHRA and CDR2 is YSYEKL.